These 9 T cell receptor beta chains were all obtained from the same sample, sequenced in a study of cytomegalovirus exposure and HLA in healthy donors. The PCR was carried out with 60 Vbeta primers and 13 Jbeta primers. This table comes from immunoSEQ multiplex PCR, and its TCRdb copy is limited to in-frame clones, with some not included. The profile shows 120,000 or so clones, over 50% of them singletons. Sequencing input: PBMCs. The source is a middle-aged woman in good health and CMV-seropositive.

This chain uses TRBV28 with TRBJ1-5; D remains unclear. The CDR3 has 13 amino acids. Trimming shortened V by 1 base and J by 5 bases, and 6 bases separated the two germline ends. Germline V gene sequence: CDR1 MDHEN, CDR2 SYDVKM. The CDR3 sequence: CASSLSEHQPQHF. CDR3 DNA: TGTGCCAGCAGTTTATCGGAGCATCAGCCCCAGCATTTT.

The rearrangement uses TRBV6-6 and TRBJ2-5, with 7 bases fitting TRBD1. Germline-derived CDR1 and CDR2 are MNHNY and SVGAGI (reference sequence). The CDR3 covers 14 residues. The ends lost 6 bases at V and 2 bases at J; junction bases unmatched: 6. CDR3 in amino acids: CASRPPGQQETQYF. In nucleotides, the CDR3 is TGTGCCAGCAGACCGCCGGGACAGCAAGAGACCCAGTACTTC.

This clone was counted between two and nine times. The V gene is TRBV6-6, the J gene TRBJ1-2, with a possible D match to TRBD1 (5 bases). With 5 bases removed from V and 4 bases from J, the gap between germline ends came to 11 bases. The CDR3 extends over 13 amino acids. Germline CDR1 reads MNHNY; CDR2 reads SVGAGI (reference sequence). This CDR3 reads CASSPQGSYGYTF. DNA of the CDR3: TGTGCCAGCAGTCCTCAGGGAAGCTATGGCTACACCTTC.

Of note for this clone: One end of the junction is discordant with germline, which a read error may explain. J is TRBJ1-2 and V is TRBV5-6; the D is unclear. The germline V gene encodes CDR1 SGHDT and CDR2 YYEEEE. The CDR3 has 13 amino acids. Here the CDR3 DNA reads TGTGCCAGCAGCTTGGGCGGAGGATATGGCTACCCCTTC. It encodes CASSLGGGYGYPF.

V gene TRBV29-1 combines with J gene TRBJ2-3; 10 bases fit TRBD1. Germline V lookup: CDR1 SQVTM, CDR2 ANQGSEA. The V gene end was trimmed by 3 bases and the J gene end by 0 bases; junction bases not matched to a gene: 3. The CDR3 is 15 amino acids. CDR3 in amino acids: CSVETGGPSTDTQYF. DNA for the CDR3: TGCAGCGTTGAGACAGGGGGCCCTAGCACAGATACGCAGTATTTT.

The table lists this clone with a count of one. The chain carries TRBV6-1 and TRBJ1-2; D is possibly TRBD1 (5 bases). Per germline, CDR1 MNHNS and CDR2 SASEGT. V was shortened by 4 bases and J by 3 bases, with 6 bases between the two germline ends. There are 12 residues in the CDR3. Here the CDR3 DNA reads TGTGCCAGCAGTGTACAGGACTATGGCTACACCTTC. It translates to CASSVQDYGYTF.

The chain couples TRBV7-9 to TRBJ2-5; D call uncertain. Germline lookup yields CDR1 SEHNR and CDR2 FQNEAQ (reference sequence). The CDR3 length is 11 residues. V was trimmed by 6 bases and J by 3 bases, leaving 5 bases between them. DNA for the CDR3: TGTGCCAGCAGTTCGGAAGAGACCCAGTACTTC. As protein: CASSSEETQYF.

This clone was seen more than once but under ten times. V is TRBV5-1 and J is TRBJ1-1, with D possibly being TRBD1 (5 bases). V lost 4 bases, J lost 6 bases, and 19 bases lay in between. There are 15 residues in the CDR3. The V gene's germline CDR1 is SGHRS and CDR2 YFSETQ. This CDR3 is CASSASRVLLPEAFF. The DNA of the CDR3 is TGCGCCAGCAGCGCGTCCAGGGTTCTCTTACCTGAAGCTTTCTTT.

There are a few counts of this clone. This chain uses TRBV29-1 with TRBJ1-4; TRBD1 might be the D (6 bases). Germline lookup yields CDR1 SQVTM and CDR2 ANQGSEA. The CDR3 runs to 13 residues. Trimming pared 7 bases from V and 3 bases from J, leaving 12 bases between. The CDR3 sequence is CSGKQGANEKLFF. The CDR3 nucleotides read TGCAGCGGCAAACAGGGTGCTAATGAAAAACTGTTTTTT.